The clone carrying this TCR beta chain was counted only a few times. Its cognate antigen is unknown. Germline V gives CDR1 LNHDA, CDR2 SQIVND (reference sequence). This CDR3 region has 15 residues. Trimming cost V 9 bases and J 8 bases; bases outside gene matches: 10. These data originate in a study of T cells after yellow fever vaccination. Overall study results and limits: Most primary-vaccination clones reappeared after the booster (approximately 95% CD4, 88% CD8).

TCRdb reprocessed the 5' RACE reads with MiXCR, giving one entry per CDR3 protein. Of about 220,000 distinct CDR3 sequences listed, approximately 6.3% are singletons. The specimen comprised CD4+ T cells sorted from PBMCs, sampled on the day of the yellow fever booster vaccination. The chain employs TRBV19 and TRBJ2-1; 13 nucleotides line up with TRBD2. This TCR was recovered from a young man who received the YFV17D yellow fever vaccine. The CDR3 region is CASRTSGRAGDEQFF. In DNA form, the CDR3 reads TGTGCCAGCCGAACTAGCGGGAGGGCCGGGGATGAGCAGTTCTTC.